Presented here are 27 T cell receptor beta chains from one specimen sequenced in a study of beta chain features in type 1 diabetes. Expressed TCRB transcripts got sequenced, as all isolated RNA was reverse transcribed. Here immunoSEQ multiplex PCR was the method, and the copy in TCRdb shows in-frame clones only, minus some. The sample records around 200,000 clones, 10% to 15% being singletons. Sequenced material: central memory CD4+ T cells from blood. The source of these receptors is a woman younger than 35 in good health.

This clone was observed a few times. CDR3 nucleotides: TGTGCCAGCAGCGTAGCGACAGGGCAAGAGACCCAGTACTTC. It yields the protein CASSVATGQETQYF. The V call is TRBV9, the J call TRBJ2-5; 7 positions match TRBD1. CDR3 length equals 14 residues. V dropped 0 bases and J dropped 2; count of bases not matched to a gene: 1. Germline V CDR1 and CDR2: SGDLS, YYNGEE.

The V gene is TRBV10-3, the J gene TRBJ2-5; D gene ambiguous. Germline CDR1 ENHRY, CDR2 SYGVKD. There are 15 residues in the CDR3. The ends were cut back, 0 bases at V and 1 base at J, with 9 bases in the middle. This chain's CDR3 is CAISESTEVQETQYF. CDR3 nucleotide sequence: TGTGCCATCAGTGAGTCAACAGAAGTCCAAGAGACCCAGTACTTC.

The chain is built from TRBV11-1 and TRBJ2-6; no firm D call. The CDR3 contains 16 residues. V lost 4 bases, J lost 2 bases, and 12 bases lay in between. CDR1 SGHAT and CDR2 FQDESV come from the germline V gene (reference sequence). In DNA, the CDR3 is TGTGCCAGCAGCTCCCCCCTAACCACTGGGGCCAACGTCCTGACTTTC. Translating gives CASSSPLTTGANVLTF. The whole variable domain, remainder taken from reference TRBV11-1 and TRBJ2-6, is EAEVAQSPRYKITEKSQAVAFWCDPISGHATLYWYRQILGQGPELLVQFQDESVVDDSQLPKDRFSAERLKGVDSTLKIQPAELGDSAMYLCASSSPLTTGANVLTFGAGSRLTVL.

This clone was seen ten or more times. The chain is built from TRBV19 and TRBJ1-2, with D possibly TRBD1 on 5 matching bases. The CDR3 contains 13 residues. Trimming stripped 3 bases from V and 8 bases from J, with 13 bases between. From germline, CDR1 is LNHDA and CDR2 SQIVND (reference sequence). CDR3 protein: CASSIRGERGYTF. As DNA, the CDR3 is TGTGCCAGTAGTATTCGGGGGGAGCGCGGCTACACCTTC.

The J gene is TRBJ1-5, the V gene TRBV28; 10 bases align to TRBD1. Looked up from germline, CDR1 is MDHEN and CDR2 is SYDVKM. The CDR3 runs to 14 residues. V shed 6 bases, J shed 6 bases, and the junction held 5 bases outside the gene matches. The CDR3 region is CASSLTGGGQPQHF. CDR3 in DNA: TGTGCCAGCAGCCTGACAGGGGGCGGTCAGCCCCAGCATTTT.

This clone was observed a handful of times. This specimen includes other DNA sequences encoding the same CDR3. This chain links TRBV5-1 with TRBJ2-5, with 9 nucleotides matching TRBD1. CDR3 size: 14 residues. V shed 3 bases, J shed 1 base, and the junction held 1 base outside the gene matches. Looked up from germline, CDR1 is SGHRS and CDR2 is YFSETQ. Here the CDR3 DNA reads TGCGCCAGCAGCTCGGGACAGGGCCAAGAGACCCAGTACTTC. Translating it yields CASSSGQGQETQYF.

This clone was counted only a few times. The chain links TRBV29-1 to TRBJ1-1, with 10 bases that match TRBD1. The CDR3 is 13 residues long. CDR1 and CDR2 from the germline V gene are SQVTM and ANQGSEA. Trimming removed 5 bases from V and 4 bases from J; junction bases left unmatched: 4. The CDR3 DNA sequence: TGCAGCGTTTGGGACAGGGGTGGCACTGAAGCTTTCTTT. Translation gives CSVWDRGGTEAFF.

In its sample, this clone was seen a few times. The CDR3 protein is CASSLGGLAKNIQYF. Here the CDR3 DNA reads TGTGCCAGCAGCTTAGGCGGGCTAGCCAAAAACATTCAGTACTTC. The chain uses TRBV7-2 and TRBJ2-4, with D possibly matching TRBD2 (5 bases). This CDR3 spans 15 amino acids. The V end lost 1 base, the J end lost 0 bases, and 7 bases lay between the germline ends. Germline values: CDR1 SGHTA, CDR2 FQGNSA.

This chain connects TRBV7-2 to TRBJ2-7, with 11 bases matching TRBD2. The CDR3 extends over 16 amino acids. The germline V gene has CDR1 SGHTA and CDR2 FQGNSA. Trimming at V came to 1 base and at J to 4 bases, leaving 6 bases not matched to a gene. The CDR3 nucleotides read TGTGCCAGCAGCTTAGTCATCGGGACTAGCGGTTACGAGCAGTACTTC. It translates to CASSLVIGTSGYEQYF.

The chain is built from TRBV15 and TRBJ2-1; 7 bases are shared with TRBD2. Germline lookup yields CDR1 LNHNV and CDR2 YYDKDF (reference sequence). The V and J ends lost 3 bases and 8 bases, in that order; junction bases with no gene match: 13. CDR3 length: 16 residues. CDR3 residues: CATSREAGPLGDEQFF. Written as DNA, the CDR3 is TGTGCCACCAGCAGGGAAGCGGGGCCCCTCGGAGATGAGCAGTTCTTC.

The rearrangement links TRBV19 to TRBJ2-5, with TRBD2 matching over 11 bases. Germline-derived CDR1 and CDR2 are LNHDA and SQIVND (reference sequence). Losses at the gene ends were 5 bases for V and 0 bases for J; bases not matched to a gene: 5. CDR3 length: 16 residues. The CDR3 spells CASSPIAGGYQETQYF. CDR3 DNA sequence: TGTGCCAGTAGTCCAATAGCGGGAGGGTACCAAGAGACCCAGTACTTC.

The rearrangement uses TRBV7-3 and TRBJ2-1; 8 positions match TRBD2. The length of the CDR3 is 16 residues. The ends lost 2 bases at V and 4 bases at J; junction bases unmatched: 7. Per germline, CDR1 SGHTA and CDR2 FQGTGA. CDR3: CASSLAGSGAYNEQFF. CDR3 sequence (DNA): TGTGCCAGCAGCTTAGCGGGTAGCGGGGCATACAATGAGCAGTTCTTC. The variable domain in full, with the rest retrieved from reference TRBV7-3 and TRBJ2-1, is GAGVSQTPSNKVTEKGKYVELRCDPISGHTALYWYRQSLGQGPEFLIYFQGTGAADDSGLPNDRFFAVRPEGSVSTLKIQRTERGDSAVYLCASSLAGSGAYNEQFFGPGTRLTVL.

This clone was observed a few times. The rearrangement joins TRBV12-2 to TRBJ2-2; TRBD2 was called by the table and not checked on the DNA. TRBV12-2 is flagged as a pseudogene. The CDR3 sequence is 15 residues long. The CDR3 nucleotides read TGTGCAAGTCGCTTACCGGGAGGGCGCACCGGGGAGCTGTTTTTT. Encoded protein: CASRLPGGRTGELFF.

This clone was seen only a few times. The CDR3, as DNA: TGTGCCAGCAGCCAAGGGCTTGGCGGTCCCTACGAGCAGTACTTC. It specifies CASSQGLGGPYEQYF. The rearrangement links TRBV4-2 to TRBJ2-7, with unresolved D. The germline V gene has CDR1 LGHNA and CDR2 YNFKEQ. With 1 base removed from V and 2 bases from J, the gap between germline ends came to 12 bases. The CDR3 is made up of 15 amino acids.

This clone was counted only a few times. CDR3 nucleotides: TGTGCCAGCACACTTCGGCAGGGTCGGCAGTACTTC. The encoded protein is CASTLRQGRQYF. The chain joins TRBV28 to TRBJ2-7, with TRBD1 as a possible D gene (5 bases). Germline CDR1 MDHEN, CDR2 SYDVKM. The CDR3 sequence is 12 residues long. With 7 bases removed from V and 9 bases from J, the gap between germline ends came to 16 bases.

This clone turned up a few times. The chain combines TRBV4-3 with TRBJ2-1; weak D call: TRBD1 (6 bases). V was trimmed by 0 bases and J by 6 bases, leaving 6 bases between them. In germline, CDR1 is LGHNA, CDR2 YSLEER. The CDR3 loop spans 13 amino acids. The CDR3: CASSQEGGNEQFF. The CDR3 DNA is TGCGCCAGCAGCCAAGAAGGGGGCAATGAGCAGTTCTTC.

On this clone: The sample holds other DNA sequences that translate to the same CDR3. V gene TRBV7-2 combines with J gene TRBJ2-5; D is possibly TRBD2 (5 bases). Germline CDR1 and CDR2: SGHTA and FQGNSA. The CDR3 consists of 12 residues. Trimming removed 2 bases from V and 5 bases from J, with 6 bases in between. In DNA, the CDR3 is TGTGCCAGCAGCTTATCGGGGGAGACCCAGTACTTC. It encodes CASSLSGETQYF.

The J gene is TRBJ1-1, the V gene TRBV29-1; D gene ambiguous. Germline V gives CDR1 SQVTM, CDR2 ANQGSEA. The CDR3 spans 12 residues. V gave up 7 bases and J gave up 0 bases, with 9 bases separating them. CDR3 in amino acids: CSARDLNTEAFF. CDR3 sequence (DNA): TGCAGCGCGAGGGATTTGAACACTGAAGCTTTCTTT.

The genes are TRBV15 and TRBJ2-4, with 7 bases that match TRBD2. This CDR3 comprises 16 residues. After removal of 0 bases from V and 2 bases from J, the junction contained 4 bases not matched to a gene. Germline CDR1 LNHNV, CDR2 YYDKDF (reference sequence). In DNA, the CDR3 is TGTGCCACCAGCAGAGATAACGGGAGGTCCAAAAACATTCAGTACTTC. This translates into CATSRDNGRSKNIQYF.

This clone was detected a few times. The CDR3 reads CASSQDPAGLAGATQYF. DNA of the CDR3: TGCGCCAGCAGCCAAGATCCGGCGGGACTAGCGGGAGCTACGCAGTATTTT. The chain couples TRBV4-3 to TRBJ2-3; 14 bases are shared with TRBD2. V shed 0 bases, J shed 8 bases, and the junction held 7 bases outside the gene matches. The CDR3 sequence is 17 residues long. Germline CDR1 is LGHNA and CDR2 is YSLEER.

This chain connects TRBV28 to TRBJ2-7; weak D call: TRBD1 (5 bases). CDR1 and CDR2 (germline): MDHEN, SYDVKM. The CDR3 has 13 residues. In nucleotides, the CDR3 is TGTGCATGCGGCCCAGGGAATATCTACGAGCAGTACTTC. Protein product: CACGPGNIYEQYF.

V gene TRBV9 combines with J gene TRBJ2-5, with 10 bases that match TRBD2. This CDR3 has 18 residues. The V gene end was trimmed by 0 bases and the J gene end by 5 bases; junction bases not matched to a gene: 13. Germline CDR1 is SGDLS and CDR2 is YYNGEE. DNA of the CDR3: TGTGCCAGCAGCGTAGACCCAGCGGGAGGGCCAATCCGGGAGACCCAGTACTTC. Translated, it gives CASSVDPAGGPIRETQYF.

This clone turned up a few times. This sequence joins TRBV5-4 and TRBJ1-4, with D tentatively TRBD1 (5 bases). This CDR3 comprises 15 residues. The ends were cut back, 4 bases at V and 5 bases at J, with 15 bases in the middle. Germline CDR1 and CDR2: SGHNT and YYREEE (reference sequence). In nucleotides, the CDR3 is TGTGCCAGCAGCCCCGGGGGATGGGGGAATGAAAAACTGTTTTTT. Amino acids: CASSPGGWGNEKLFF.

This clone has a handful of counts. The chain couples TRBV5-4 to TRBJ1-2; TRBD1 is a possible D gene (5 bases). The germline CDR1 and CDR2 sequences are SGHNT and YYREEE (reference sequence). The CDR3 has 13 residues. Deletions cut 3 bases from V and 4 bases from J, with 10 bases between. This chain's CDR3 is CASSSRGTYGYTF. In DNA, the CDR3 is TGTGCCAGCAGCTCTCGGGGGACCTATGGCTACACCTTC.

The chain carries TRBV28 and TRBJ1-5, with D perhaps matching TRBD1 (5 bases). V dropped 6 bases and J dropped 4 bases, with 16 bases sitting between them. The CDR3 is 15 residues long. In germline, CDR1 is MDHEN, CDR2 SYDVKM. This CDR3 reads CASRAGLRLNQPQHF. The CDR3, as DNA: TGTGCCAGCAGAGCGGGACTGAGATTGAATCAGCCCCAGCATTTT.

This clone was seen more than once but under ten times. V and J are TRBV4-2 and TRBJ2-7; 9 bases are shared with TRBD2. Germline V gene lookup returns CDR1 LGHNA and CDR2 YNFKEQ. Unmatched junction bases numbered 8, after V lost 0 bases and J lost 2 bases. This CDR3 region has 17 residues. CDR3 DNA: TGTGCCAGCAGCCAAGAAACCGGATTAGCGGGGGCCTACGAGCAGTACTTC. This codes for CASSQETGLAGAYEQYF.

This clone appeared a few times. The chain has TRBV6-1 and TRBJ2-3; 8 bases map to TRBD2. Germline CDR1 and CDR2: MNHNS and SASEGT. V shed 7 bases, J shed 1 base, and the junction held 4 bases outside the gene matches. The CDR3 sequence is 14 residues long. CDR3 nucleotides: TGTGCCAGCATACGCGGGGGGCGCACAGATACGCAGTATTTT. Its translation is CASIRGGRTDTQYF.